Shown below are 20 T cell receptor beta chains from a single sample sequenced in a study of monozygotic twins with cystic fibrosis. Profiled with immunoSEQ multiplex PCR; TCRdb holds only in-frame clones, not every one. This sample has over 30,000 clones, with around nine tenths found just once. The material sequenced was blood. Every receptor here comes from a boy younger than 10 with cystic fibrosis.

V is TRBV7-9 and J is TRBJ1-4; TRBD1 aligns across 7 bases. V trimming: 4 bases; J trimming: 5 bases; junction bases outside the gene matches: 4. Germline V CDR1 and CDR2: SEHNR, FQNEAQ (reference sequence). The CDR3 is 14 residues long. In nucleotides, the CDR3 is TGTGCCAGCAGCTGGGACAGCCGAAATGAAAAACTGTTTTTT. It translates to CASSWDSRNEKLFF.

CDR3 residues: CASSAEGGLHYGYTF. DNA of the CDR3: TGTGCCAGCAGCGCCGAGGGGGGGCTCCACTATGGCTACACCTTC. The chain recombines TRBV7-8 with TRBJ1-2, with a possible D match to TRBD1 (6 bases). This CDR3 is built from 15 residues. V gave up 5 bases and J gave up 3 bases, with 16 bases separating them. Germline V lookup: CDR1 SGHVS, CDR2 FQNEAQ.

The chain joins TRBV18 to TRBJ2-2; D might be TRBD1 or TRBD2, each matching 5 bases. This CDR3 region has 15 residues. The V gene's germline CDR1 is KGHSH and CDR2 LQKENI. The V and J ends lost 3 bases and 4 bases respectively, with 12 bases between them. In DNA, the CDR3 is TGTGCCAGCTCACCTACGGGACCCGTCACCGGGGAGCTGTTTTTT. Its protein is CASSPTGPVTGELFF. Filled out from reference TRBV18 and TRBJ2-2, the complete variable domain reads NAGVMQNPRHLVRRRGQEARLRCSPMKGHSHVYWYRQLPEEGLKFMVYLQKENIIDESGMPKERFSAEFPKEGPSILRIQQVVRGDSAAYFCASSPTGPVTGELFFGEGSRLTVL.

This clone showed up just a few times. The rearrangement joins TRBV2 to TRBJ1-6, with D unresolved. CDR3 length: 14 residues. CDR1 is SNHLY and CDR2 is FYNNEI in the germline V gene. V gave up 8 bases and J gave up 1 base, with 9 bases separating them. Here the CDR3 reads CASGESSYNSPLHF. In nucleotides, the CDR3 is TGTGCCAGCGGGGAAAGTTCCTATAATTCACCCCTCCACTTT.

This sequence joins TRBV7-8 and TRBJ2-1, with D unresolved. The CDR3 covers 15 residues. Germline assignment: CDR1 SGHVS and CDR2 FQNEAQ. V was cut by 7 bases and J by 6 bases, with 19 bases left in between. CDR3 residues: CASIPTRILGNEQFF. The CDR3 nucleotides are TGTGCCAGCATCCCCACTCGGATACTTGGCAATGAGCAGTTCTTC.

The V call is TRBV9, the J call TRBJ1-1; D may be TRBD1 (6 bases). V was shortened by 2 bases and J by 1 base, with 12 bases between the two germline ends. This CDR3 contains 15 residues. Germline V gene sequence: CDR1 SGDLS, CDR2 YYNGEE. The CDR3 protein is CASSVLTGENTEAFF. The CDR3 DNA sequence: TGTGCCAGCAGCGTGTTGACAGGTGAGAACACTGAAGCTTTCTTT.

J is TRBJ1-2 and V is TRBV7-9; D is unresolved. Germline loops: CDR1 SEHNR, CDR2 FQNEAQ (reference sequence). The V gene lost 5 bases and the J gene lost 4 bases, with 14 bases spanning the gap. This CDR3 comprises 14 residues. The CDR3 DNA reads TGTGCCAGCAGCCCCCGGCGCCACGGCTATGGCTACACCTTC. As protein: CASSPRRHGYGYTF. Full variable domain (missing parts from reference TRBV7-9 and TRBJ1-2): DTGVSQNPRHKITKRGQNVTFRCDPISEHNRLYWYRQTLGQGPEFLTYFQNEAQLEKSRLLSDRFSAERPKGSFSTLEIQRTEQGDSAMYLCASSPRRHGYGYTFGSGTRLTVV.

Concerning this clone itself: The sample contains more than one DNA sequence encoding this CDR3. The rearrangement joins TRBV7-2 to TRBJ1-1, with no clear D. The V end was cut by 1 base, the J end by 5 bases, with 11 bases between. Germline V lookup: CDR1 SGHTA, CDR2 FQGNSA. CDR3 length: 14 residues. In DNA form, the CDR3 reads TGTGCCAGCAGCTTAGGCCCAGGTGATACTGAAGCTTTCTTT. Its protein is CASSLGPGDTEAFF. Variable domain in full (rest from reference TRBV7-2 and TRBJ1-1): GAGVSQSPSNKVTEKGKDVELRCDPISGHTALYWYRQSLGQGLEFLIYFQGNSAPDKSGLPSDRFSAERTGGSVSTLTIQRTQQEDSAVYLCASSLGPGDTEAFFGQGTRLTVV.

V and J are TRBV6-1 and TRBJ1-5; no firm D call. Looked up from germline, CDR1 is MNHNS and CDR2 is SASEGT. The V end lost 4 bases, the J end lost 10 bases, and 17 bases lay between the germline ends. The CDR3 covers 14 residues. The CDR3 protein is CASSADGSISPQHF. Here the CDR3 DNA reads TGTGCCAGCAGTGCGGACGGATCCATCAGCCCCCAGCATTTT.

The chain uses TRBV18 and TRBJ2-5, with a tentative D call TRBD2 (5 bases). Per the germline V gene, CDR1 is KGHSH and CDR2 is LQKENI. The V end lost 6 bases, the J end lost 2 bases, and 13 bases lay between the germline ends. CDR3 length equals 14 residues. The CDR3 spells CASSVTGVQETQYF. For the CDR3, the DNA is TGTGCCAGCTCCGTAACCGGGGTTCAAGAGACCCAGTACTTC. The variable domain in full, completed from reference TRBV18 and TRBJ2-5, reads NAGVMQNPRHLVRRRGQEARLRCSPMKGHSHVYWYRQLPEEGLKFMVYLQKENIIDESGMPKERFSAEFPKEGPSILRIQQVVRGDSAAYFCASSVTGVQETQYFGPGTRLLVL.

CDR3 DNA sequence: TGTGCCAGCACTAGCCTCCGGGGAGGGAATGAGCAGTTCTTC. Translating it yields CASTSLRGGNEQFF. The genes are TRBV7-9 and TRBJ2-1, with 7 bases lining up with TRBD2. This CDR3 is built from 14 residues. Germline V gene lookup returns CDR1 SEHNR and CDR2 FQNEAQ (reference sequence). V shed 7 bases and J 7 bases; nucleotides not matched to a gene: 10.

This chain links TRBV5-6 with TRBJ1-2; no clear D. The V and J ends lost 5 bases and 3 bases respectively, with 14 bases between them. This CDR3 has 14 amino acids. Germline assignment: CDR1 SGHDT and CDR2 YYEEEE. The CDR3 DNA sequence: TGTGCCAGCAGTCCAGCGATATCCCACTATGGCTACACCTTC. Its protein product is CASSPAISHYGYTF.

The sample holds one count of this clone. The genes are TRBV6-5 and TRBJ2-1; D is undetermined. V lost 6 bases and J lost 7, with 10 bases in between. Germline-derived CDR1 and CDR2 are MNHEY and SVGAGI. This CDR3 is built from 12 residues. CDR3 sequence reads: CASSPGLNEQFF. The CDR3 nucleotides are TGTGCCAGCAGCCCCGGTCTAAATGAGCAGTTCTTC.

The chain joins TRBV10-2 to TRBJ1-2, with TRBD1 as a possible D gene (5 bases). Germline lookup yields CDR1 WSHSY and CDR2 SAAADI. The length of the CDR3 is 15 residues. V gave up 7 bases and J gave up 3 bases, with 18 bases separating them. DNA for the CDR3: TGCGCCAGCAAGATGGGGTTGTGGGGCGACTATGGCTACACCTTC. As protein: CASKMGLWGDYGYTF.

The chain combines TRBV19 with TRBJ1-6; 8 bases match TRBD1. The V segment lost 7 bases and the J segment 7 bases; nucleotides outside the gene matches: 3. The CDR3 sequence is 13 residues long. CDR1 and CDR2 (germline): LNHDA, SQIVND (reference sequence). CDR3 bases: TGTGCCAGTAACCGACAGGGGAATTCACCCCTCCACTTT. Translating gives CASNRQGNSPLHF.

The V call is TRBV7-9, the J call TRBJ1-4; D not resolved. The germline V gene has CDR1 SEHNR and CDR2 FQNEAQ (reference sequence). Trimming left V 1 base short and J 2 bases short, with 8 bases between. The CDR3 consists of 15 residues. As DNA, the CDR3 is TGTGCCAGCAGCTTAGTCTTGGGGACTAATGAAAAACTGTTTTTT. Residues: CASSLVLGTNEKLFF.

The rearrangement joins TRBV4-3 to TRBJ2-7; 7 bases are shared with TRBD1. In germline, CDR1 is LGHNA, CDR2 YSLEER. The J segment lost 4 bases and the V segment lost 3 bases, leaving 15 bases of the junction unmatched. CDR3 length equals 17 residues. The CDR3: CASSHHYGTDSLYEQYF. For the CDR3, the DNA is TGCGCCAGCAGCCACCACTATGGGACAGACTCTTTATACGAGCAGTACTTC.

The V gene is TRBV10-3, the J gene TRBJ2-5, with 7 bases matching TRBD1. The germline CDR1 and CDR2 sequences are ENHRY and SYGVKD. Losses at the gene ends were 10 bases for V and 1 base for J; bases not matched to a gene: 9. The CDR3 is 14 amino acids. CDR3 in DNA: TGTGCCAGCCGGGCAAGGGACAGCCAAGAGACCCAGTACTTC. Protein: CASRARDSQETQYF.

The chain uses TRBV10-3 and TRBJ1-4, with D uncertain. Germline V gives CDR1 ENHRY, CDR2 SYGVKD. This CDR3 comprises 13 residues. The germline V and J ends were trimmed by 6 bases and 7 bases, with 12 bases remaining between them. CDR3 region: CAIRRASGEKLFF. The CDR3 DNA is TGTGCCATCAGAAGGGCGTCGGGTGAAAAACTGTTTTTT.

CDR3 coding DNA: TGTGCCATAGCCGGGACAGGTTTCAATAATTCACCCCTCCACTTT. This translates into CAIAGTGFNNSPLHF. The chain employs TRBV10-3 and TRBJ1-6; 8 nucleotides line up with TRBD1. J was trimmed by 5 bases and V by 9 bases; bases with no gene match: 9. CDR1 ENHRY and CDR2 SYGVKD come from the germline V gene. The CDR3 extends over 15 amino acids.